The present TCR beta chain was sequenced within a study of T cell responses to AZD1222 COVID-19 vaccine. Clones were read by immunoSEQ multiplex PCR, and TCRdb kept only the in-frame ones, dropping some. Of nearly 200,000 clones in the sample, 80% to 95% were seen once. Germline lookup yields CDR1 SNHLY and CDR2 FYNNEI. The CDR3 is 15 residues long. V was shortened by 9 bases and J by 10 bases, with 22 bases between the two germline ends. The sequence derives from an adult who received the AZD1222 COVID-19 vaccine. This specimen was peripheral blood, taken 28 days after the second AZD1222 dose. The V call is TRBV2, the J call TRBJ1-6; no firm D call. CDR3 sequence reads: CARTNPRAPGSPLHF. CDR3 nucleotide sequence: TGTGCCAGGACAAACCCCCGGGCCCCCGGGTCACCCCTCCACTTT. Complete variable domain (other parts from reference TRBV2 and TRBJ1-6): EPEVTQTPSHQVTQMGQEVILRCVPISNHLYFYWYRQILGQKVEFLVSFYNNEISEKSEIFDDQFSVERPDGSNFTLKIRSTKLEDSAMYFCARTNPRAPGSPLHFGNGTRLTVT.